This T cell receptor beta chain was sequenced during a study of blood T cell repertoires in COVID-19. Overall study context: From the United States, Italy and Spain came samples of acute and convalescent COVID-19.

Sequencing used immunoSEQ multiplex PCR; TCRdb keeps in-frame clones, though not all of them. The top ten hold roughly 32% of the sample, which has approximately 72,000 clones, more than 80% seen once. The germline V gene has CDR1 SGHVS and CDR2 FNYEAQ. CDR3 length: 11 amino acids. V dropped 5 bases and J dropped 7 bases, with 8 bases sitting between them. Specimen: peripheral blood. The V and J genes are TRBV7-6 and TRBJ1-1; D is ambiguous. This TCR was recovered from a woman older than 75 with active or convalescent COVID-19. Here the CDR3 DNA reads TGTGCCAGCAGCGCGCGGATTGAAGCTTTCTTT. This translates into CASSARIEAFF.